This T cell receptor (beta chain) originates from a study of blood T cell repertoires in COVID-19. In the study overall: The United States, Italy and Spain were the sources of the acute and convalescent COVID-19 samples.

Germline V gene sequence: CDR1 SEHNR, CDR2 FQNEAQ (reference sequence). V shed 5 bases, J shed 5 bases, and the junction held 10 bases outside the gene matches. The CDR3 totals 15 residues. During active infection, Seattle patients enrolled and were then monitored through disease. Original processing notes: Reference gene primer amplification yielded estimated nucleated cell counts. TCRdb's table, derived via immunoSEQ multiplex PCR, lists solely in-frame clones and lacks some. For V, J and clone size, that table is used; D and trimming come from the DNA. The top ten clones hold around 0.92% of a sample with approximately 460,000 clones, roughly 89% of them seen once.

This chain uses TRBV7-9 with TRBJ2-5, with TRBD2 identical over 8 bases. The sequencing sample was made of peripheral blood. The receptor's source is a man aged 18 to 35 with COVID-19, enrolled during active disease. The CDR3 nucleotides are TGTGCCAGCAGCATCCGAGCGGGAGCGGGGGAGACCCAGTACTTC. As protein: CASSIRAGAGETQYF.